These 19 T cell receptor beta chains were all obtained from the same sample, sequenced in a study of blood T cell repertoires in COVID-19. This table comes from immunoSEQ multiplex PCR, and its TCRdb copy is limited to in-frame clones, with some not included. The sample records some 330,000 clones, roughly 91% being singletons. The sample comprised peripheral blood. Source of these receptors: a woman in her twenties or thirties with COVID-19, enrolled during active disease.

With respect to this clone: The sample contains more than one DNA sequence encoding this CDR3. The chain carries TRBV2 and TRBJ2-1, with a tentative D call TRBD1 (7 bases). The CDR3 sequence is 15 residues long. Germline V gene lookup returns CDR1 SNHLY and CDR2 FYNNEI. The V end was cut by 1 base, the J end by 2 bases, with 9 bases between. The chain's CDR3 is CASSEGRGPYNEQFF. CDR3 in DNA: TGTGCCAGCAGTGAAGGGAGGGGGCCCTACAATGAGCAGTTCTTC.

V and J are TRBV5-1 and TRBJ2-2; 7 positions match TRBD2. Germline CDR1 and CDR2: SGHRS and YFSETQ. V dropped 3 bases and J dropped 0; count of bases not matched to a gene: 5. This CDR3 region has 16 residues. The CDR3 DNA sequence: TGCGCCAGCAGCTATTTACTAGCGCCGAACACCGGGGAGCTGTTTTTT. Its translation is CASSYLLAPNTGELFF.

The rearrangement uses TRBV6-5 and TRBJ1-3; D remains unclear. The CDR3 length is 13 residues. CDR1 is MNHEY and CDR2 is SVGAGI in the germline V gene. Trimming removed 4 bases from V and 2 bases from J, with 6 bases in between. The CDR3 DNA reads TGTGCCAGCAGTTCAGAAGCTGGAAACACCATATATTTT. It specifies CASSSEAGNTIYF.

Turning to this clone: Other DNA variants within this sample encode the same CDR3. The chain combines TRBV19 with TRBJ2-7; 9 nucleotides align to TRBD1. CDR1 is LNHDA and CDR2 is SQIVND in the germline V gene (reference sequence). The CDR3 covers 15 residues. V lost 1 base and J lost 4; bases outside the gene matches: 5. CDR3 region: CASSIGTGEPYEQYF. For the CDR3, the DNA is TGTGCCAGTAGTATAGGGACAGGGGAGCCATACGAGCAGTACTTC. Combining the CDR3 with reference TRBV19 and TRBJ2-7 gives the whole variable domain DGGITQSPKYLFRKEGQNVTLSCEQNLNHDAMYWYRQDPGQGLRLIYYSQIVNDFQKGDIAEGYSVSREKKESFPLTVTSAQKNPTAFYLCASSIGTGEPYEQYFGPGTRLTVT.

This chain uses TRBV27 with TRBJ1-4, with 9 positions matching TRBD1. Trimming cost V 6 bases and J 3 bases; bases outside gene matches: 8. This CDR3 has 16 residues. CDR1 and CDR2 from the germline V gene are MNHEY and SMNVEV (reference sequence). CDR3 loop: CASSQRQGGANEKLFF. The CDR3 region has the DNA TGTGCCAGCAGCCAGCGACAGGGGGGGGCTAATGAAAAACTGTTTTTT.

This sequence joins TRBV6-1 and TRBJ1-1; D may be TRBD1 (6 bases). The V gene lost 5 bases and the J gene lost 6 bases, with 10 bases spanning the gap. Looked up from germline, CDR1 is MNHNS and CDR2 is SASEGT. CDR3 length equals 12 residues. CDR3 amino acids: CASSRGTPEAFF. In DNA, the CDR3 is TGTGCCAGCAGTCGTGGGACACCTGAAGCTTTCTTT.

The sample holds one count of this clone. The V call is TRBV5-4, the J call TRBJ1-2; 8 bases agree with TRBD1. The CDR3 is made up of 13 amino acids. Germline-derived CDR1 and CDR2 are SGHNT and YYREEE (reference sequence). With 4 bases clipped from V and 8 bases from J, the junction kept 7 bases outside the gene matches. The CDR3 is CASSHETGAGYTF. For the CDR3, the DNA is TGTGCCAGCAGCCATGAGACAGGGGCGGGCTACACCTTC.

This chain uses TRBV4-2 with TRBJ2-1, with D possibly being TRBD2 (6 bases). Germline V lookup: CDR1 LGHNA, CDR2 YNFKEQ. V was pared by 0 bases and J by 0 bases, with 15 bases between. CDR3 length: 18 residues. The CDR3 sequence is CASSQESGRGSSYNEQFF. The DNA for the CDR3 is TGTGCCAGCAGCCAAGAATCGGGCCGGGGGTCCTCCTACAATGAGCAGTTCTTC.

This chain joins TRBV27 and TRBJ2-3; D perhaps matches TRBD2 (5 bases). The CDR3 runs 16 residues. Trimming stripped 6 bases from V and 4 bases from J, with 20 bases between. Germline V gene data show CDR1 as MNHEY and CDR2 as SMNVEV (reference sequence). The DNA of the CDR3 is TGTGCCAGCAGCAATCCCGGCCAGCCGAGGGCAGATACGCAGTATTTT. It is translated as CASSNPGQPRADTQYF.

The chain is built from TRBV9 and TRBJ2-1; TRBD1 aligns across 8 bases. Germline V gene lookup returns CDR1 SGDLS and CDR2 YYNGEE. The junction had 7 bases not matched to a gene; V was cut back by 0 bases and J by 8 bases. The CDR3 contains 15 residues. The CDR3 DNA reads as TGTGCCAGCAGCGTAGCGACAGGGGCTGGGGATGAGCAGTTCTTC. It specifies CASSVATGAGDEQFF. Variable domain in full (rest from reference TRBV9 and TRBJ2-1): DSGVTQTPKHLITATGQRVTLRCSPRSGDLSVYWYQQSLDQGLQFLIQYYNGEERAKGNILERFSAQQFPDLHSELNLSSLELGDSALYFCASSVATGAGDEQFFGPGTRLTVL.

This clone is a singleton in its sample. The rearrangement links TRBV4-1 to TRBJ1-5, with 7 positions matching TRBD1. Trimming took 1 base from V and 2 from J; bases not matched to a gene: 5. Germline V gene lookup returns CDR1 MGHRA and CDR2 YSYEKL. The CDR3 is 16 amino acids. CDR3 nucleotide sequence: TGCGCCAGCAGCCAAGCACAGGGGTCCGGCAATCAGCCCCAGCATTTT. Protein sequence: CASSQAQGSGNQPQHF.

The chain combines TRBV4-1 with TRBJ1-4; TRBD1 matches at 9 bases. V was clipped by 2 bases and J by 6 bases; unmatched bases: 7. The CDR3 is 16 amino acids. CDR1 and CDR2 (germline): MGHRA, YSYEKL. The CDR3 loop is CASSQPTGTGYEKLFF. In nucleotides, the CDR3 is TGCGCCAGCAGCCAACCAACCGGGACAGGGTATGAAAAACTGTTTTTT.

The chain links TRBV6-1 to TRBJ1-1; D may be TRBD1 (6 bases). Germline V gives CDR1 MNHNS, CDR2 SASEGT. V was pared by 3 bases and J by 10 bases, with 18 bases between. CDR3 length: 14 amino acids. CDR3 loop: CASSEMPTGIGAFF. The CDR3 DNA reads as TGTGCCAGCAGTGAGATGCCGACAGGTATCGGAGCTTTCTTT.

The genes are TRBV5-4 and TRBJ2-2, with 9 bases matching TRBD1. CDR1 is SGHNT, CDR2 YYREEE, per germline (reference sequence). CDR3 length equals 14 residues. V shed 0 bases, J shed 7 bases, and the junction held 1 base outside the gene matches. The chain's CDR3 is CASSLGDRDGELFF. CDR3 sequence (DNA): TGTGCCAGCAGCTTGGGGGACAGGGACGGGGAGCTGTTTTTT.

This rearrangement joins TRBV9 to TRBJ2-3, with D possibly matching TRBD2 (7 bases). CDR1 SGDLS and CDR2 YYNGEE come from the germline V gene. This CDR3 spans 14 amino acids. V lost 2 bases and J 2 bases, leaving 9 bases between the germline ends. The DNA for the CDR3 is TGTGCCAGCAGCGTGGCGGGGGCCACAGATACGCAGTATTTT. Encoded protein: CASSVAGATDTQYF.

The CDR3 coding sequence is TGTGCCACCATCTGGGGACATGACAATGAGCAGTTCTTC. Protein: CATIWGHDNEQFF. The genes are TRBV21-1 and TRBJ2-1; TRBD1, the table's D call, was not compared with the DNA. TRBV21-1 is termed a pseudogene. The CDR3 sequence is 13 residues long.

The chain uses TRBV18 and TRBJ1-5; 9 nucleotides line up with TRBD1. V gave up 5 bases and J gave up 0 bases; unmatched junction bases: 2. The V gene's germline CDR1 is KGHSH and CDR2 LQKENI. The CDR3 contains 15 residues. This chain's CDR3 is CASSGDRASNQPQHF. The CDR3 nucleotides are TGTGCCAGCTCAGGGGACAGGGCTAGCAATCAGCCCCAGCATTTT.

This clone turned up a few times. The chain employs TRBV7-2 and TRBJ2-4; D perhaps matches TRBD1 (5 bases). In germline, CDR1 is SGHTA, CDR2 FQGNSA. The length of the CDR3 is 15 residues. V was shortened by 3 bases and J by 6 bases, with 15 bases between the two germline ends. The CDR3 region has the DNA TGTGCCAGCAGCTTCGGGTTGGGGCGCGGAAACATTCAGTACTTC. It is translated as CASSFGLGRGNIQYF.

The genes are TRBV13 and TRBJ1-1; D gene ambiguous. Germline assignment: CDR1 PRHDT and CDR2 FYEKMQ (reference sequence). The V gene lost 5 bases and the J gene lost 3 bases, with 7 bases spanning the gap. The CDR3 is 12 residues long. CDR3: CASSTGYTEAFF. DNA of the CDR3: TGTGCCAGCAGCACGGGGTACACTGAAGCTTTCTTT.